This is a list of T cell receptor beta chains from one sample in a study of blood T cell repertoires in COVID-19. Produced via immunoSEQ multiplex PCR; TCRdb's table is partial and in-frame only. The repertoire consists of 55,000 to 90,000 clones, with more than 75% occurring once and the leading ten covering around 1.5%. Input material: peripheral blood. Source of these receptors: a human donor in a cohort sampled during active COVID-19. Each CDR3 is given with its conserved first and last residue. The D gene is left open where the match is weak. Size tells how often a clone was seen (once, few, many) or the class of an expanded clone, and some rows leave it out.

V gene	J gene	clone size	D gene	CDR3 DNA	CDR3 protein
TRBV12-2	TRBJ2-3	NA	NA	TGTGCAAGTCGCTTAGCACCGGGGGGGGCCCACACAGATACGCAGTATTTT	CASRLAPGGAHTDTQYF
TRBV24-1	TRBJ2-2	NA	TRBD2	TGTGCCACCAGTGATCCGTCCGGGACTAGCGGGAGTACCACCGGGGAGCTGTTTTTT	CATSDPSGTSGSTTGELFF
TRBV19	TRBJ1-2	NA	NA	TGTGCCAGTAGCCCCACCGGGACACAGGGCTACACCTTC	CASSPTGTQGYTF
TRBV12-3/TRBV12-4	TRBJ2-7	few	NA	TGTGCCAGCAGGGACGGACTTTCCTACGAGCAGTACTTC	CASRDGLSYEQYF
TRBV5-6	TRBJ2-5	once	TRBD2	TGTGCCAGCAGCTATTTCCTGCTAGCGGGAGAAGAGACCCAGTACTTC	CASSYFLLAGEETQYF
TRBV25-1	TRBJ2-5	NA	NA	TGTGCCAGCAGTGAATGGAGGGCTCAAGAGACCCAGTACTTC	CASSEWRAQETQYF
TRBV6-6	TRBJ2-7	NA	TRBD2	TGTGCCAGCAGTTACGGACCGGGACTAGCGAGGAACGAGCAGTACTTC	CASSYGPGLARNEQYF
TRBV30	TRBJ1-1	NA	NA	TGTGCCTGGAGTGTATCAGTGAACACTGAAGCTTTCTTT	CAWSVSVNTEAFF
TRBV6-4	TRBJ1-2	NA	TRBD1	TGTGCCAGCAGCGCCAGAAATCCAGGGACAGGGGCCTTTCCCACCTATGGCTACACCTTC	CASSARNPGTGAFPTYGYTF
TRBV18	TRBJ2-2	NA	TRBD1	TGTGCCAGCTCACCAGAAGGACAGGGGCCCACCGGGGAGCTGTTTTTT	CASSPEGQGPTGELFF
TRBV3-1/TRBV3-2	TRBJ2-2	NA	TRBD2	TGTGCCAGCAGCCCGACCACTAGCGGGAGGATCACCGGGGAGCTGTTTTTT	CASSPTTSGRITGELFF
TRBV6-2/TRBV6-3	TRBJ1-2	NA	NA	TGTGCCAGCAGTTTCCCCCGCCCCACGGGCTATGGCTACACCTTC	CASSFPRPTGYGYTF
TRBV27	TRBJ2-3	NA	TRBD2	TGTGCCAGCAACGGGAGGGGCACAGATACGCAGTATTTT	CASNGRGTDTQYF
TRBV7-6	TRBJ2-1	NA	TRBD2	TGTGCCAGCAGCTTAGTGAGCGGGAGCTACAATGAGCAGTTCTTC	CASSLVSGSYNEQFF
TRBV29-1	TRBJ2-3	NA	NA	TGCAGCGTTGGGCGGGCCCCTAGCACAGATACGCAGTATTTT	CSVGRAPSTDTQYF
TRBV29-1	TRBJ2-1	NA	TRBD2	TGCAGCGCCAAGTCTCTAGCGGGAGTATTTGGTAATGAGCAGTTCTTC	CSAKSLAGVFGNEQFF
TRBV7-2	TRBJ2-3	NA	TRBD1	TGTGCCAGCAGCTGGACGGGACAGGGTGGAGATACGCAGTATTTT	CASSWTGQGGDTQYF
TRBV5-6	TRBJ1-1	NA	NA	TGTGCCAGCAGCTTGGTCGGGGGGATGAACACTGAAGCTTTCTTT	CASSLVGGMNTEAFF
TRBV30	TRBJ2-3	NA	TRBD2	TGTGCCTGGAGTGTTTCTAGCGGGAGTGATACGCAGTATTTT	CAWSVSSGSDTQYF
TRBV7-3	TRBJ2-3	NA	TRBD1	TGTGCCAGCAGCTTAAGACAGGGCGCAGATACGCAGTATTTT	CASSLRQGADTQYF
TRBV27	TRBJ2-2	NA	TRBD2	TGTGCCAGCAGTTTAAGGCCTAGCGGGAGTCGCCCAACCGGGGAGCTGTTTTTT	CASSLRPSGSRPTGELFF
TRBV5-4	TRBJ1-1	NA	TRBD1	TGTGCCAGCAGCCACCGACAGGGACGGAACACTGAAGCTTTCTTT	CASSHRQGRNTEAFF
TRBV7-3	TRBJ2-3	NA	NA	TGTGCCAGCAGCCCCGTCCCGGTGGGCACAGATACGCAGTATTTT	CASSPVPVGTDTQYF
TRBV5-1	TRBJ2-2	NA	NA	TGCGCCAGCAGCTTGGTAACGGTTAACACCGGGGAGCTGTTTTTT	CASSLVTVNTGELFF
TRBV3-1/TRBV3-2	TRBJ1-1	NA	NA	TGTGCCAGCAGGTCGGGTCCTGAAGCTTTCTTT	CASRSGPEAFF